This T cell receptor beta chain was profiled in a study of T cell clonotyping in hematopoietic cell transplantation. Remarks on this clone: Its antigen is unidentified.

TCRdb's table, derived via immunoSEQ multiplex PCR, lists solely in-frame clones and lacks some. Among roughly 24,000 clones listed, about 79% were seen once. Findings and caveats of the study: Recipient TCR diversity dropped after transplant; expanded clonotypes rose from day 30 to 180. Graft donor and pretransplant recipient Inverse Simpson Index values predicted broader posttransplant TCR diversity.

The sample's time point: recipient sample about 28 days before transplant, after cytoreduction. Blood collection times were about day -28 and days 30, 100, 180 posttransplant. The V and J ends lost 7 bases and 7 bases, in that order; junction bases with no gene match: 6. The germline V gene has CDR1 SQVTM and CDR2 ANQGSEA. There are 11 residues in the CDR3. The V gene is TRBV29-1, the J gene TRBJ2-7; 8 bases are shared with TRBD1. This material consisted of peripheral blood mononuclear cells, taken before stem cell transplant. The sequence derives from a woman aged 60-70 years with acute myeloid leukemia. Some clones in this sample may be carry-over from other donors' samples. The CDR3 DNA follows: TGCAGCGGTCAGGGGGCGGGGGAGCAGTACTTC. The encoded protein is CSGQGAGEQYF.